The 22 T cell receptor beta chains below were found in one sample sequenced in a study of cytomegalovirus exposure and HLA in healthy donors. The PCR made use of 60 Vbeta and 13 Jbeta primers. Sequencing used immunoSEQ multiplex PCR; TCRdb keeps in-frame clones, though not all of them. In the table there are roughly 160,000 clones, less than 85% of which are singletons. Sequencing input: PBMCs. The receptors shown here come from a man aged 35 to 55 in good health and CMV-seronegative.

This rearrangement joins TRBV5-1 to TRBJ2-5; 7 bases align to TRBD1. CDR3 length: 15 amino acids. Losses at the gene ends were 4 bases for V and 3 bases for J; bases not matched to a gene: 9. Germline CDR1 reads SGHRS; CDR2 reads YFSETQ. The DNA for the CDR3 is TGCGCCAGCAGCCGGCTGACAGGGCCCGAAGAGACCCAGTACTTC. Encoded protein: CASSRLTGPEETQYF.

V gene TRBV30 combines with J gene TRBJ2-5; D may be TRBD2 (6 bases). The CDR3 totals 15 residues. Germline CDR1 GTSNPN, CDR2 SVGIG (reference sequence). V was clipped by 7 bases and J by 7 bases, with 25 bases between them. The CDR3 loop is CASPWRADPVGTQYF. The CDR3 DNA sequence: TGTGCCTCCCCCTGGAGGGCGGACCCGGTCGGGACCCAGTACTTC.

J is TRBJ1-5 and V is TRBV25-1; 8 bases are a match to TRBD1. V lost 10 bases and J lost 5; bases outside the gene matches: 10. The V gene's germline CDR1 is MGHDK and CDR2 SYGVNS. The CDR3 is 14 residues long. This chain's CDR3 is CANKDRGGYQPQHF. For the CDR3, the DNA is TGTGCCAACAAAGACAGGGGTGGATATCAGCCCCAGCATTTT.

The chain combines TRBV7-2 with TRBJ1-1, with TRBD1 matching over 8 bases. The CDR3 contains 13 residues. V lost 6 bases to trimming and J lost 4 bases; unmatched junction nucleotides: 4. Germline V gene sequence: CDR1 SGHTA, CDR2 FQGNSA. The CDR3 DNA is TGTGCCAGCAGAATGGACAGGGTCACTGAAGCTTTCTTT. Protein product: CASRMDRVTEAFF.

The genes are TRBV4-3 and TRBJ2-7; 8 positions agree with TRBD2. This CDR3 comprises 16 residues. Germline CDR1 reads LGHNA; CDR2 reads YSLEER. With 0 bases clipped from V and 3 bases from J, the junction kept 7 bases outside the gene matches. The CDR3 nucleotides read TGCGCCAGCAGCCAAGAACCGGGACTAGGCAGCTACGAGCAGTACTTC. It codes for CASSQEPGLGSYEQYF.

The J gene is TRBJ2-6, the V gene TRBV6-6; D remains unclear. The V end lost 0 bases, the J end lost 4 bases, and 7 bases lay between the germline ends. This CDR3 spans 15 amino acids. Per germline, CDR1 MNHNY and CDR2 SVGAGI (reference sequence). The CDR3 DNA is TGTGCCAGCAGTTACTCTGATCAGGGGGCCAACGTCCTGACTTTC. Translating gives CASSYSDQGANVLTF.

This rearrangement joins TRBV10-2 to TRBJ2-3, with D possibly being TRBD1 (5 bases). Germline lookup yields CDR1 WSHSY and CDR2 SAAADI. V lost 6 bases and J lost 2, with 9 bases in between. This CDR3 is 13 amino acids long. CDR3 sequence reads: CASRGQHTDTQYF. The CDR3 region has the DNA TGCGCCAGCAGGGGGCAGCACACAGATACGCAGTATTTT.

This chain links TRBV6-5 with TRBJ2-4; possibly TRBD2 for D (6 bases). Germline V gene sequence: CDR1 MNHEY, CDR2 SVGAGI. Trimming cost V 5 bases and J 0 bases, with 11 bases left between them. This CDR3 region has 15 residues. The CDR3 coding sequence is TGTGCCAGCAGTCCCGTGGGGGGAGCCAAAAACATTCAGTACTTC. Protein: CASSPVGGAKNIQYF.

The J gene is TRBJ2-7, the V gene TRBV5-1; weak D call: TRBD2 (5 bases). Trimming cost V 1 base and J 3 bases, with 11 bases left between them. CDR3 length: 14 amino acids. CDR1 and CDR2 from the germline V gene are SGHRS and YFSETQ. DNA of the CDR3: TGCGCCAGCAGCTTGACAGCGGACCGCTACGAGCAGTACTTC. This encodes CASSLTADRYEQYF.

This chain joins TRBV6-5 and TRBJ2-2, with 7 bases lining up with TRBD2. Trimming took 5 bases from V and 6 from J; bases not matched to a gene: 3. The CDR3 totals 13 residues. Germline values: CDR1 MNHEY, CDR2 SVGAGI. The chain's CDR3 is CASSPGRAGELFF. CDR3 nucleotides: TGTGCCAGCAGTCCGGGGAGGGCCGGGGAGCTGTTTTTT.

V gene TRBV7-8 combines with J gene TRBJ2-5; weak D call: TRBD1 (6 bases). Trimming took off 5 bases at V and 3 bases at J, with 25 bases between the two ends. CDR1 is SGHVS, CDR2 FQNEAQ, per germline. This CDR3 region has 18 residues. CDR3 DNA sequence: TGTGCCAGCAGCCTTAGGGTCGGGGCGCAGGGGTCGAAAGAGACCCAGTACTTC. Translating gives CASSLRVGAQGSKETQYF.

The chain links TRBV25-1 to TRBJ2-7; 8 bases agree with TRBD2. Germline values: CDR1 MGHDK, CDR2 SYGVNS. The CDR3 has 15 amino acids. V was clipped by 8 bases and J by 4 bases; unmatched bases: 13. CDR3: CASGFAGLEVYEQYF. In DNA, the CDR3 is TGTGCCAGCGGATTCGCGGGACTAGAGGTATACGAGCAGTACTTC.

The table lists this clone with a few counts. V and J are TRBV10-3 and TRBJ1-4; D gene uncertain. The CDR3 is made up of 12 amino acids. Trimming removed 6 bases at V and 7 bases at J, with 9 bases between. CDR1 is ENHRY and CDR2 is SYGVKD in the germline V gene. The CDR3 is CAISALGEKLFF. In DNA form, the CDR3 reads TGTGCCATCAGCGCGCTTGGTGAAAAACTGTTTTTT.

J is TRBJ2-1 and V is TRBV6-5, with a possible D match to TRBD2 (6 bases). The V end lost 6 bases, the J end lost 9 bases, and 9 bases lay between the germline ends. This CDR3 spans 11 amino acids. Germline V gene lookup returns CDR1 MNHEY and CDR2 SVGAGI. The CDR3: CASSQGGEQFF. The CDR3 DNA reads TGTGCCAGCAGCCAGGGAGGTGAGCAGTTCTTC.

The chain recombines TRBV7-9 with TRBJ1-2; 7 bases are a match to TRBD1. J gave up 4 bases and V 0 bases, and 5 bases lay outside the gene matches. The CDR3 has 15 amino acids. In germline, CDR1 is SEHNR, CDR2 FQNEAQ (reference sequence). CDR3 nucleotides: TGTGCCAGCAGCTTAGCCGACAGGGTTGGCTATGGCTACACCTTC. Residues: CASSLADRVGYGYTF. The entire variable domain, with the rest obtained from reference TRBV7-9 and TRBJ1-2, is as follows: DTGVSQNPRHKITKRGQNVTFRCDPISEHNRLYWYRQTLGQGPEFLTYFQNEAQLEKSRLLSDRFSAERPKGSFSTLEIQRTEQGDSAMYLCASSLADRVGYGYTFGSGTRLTVV.

This clone was recorded only once. The chain employs TRBV6-5 and TRBJ2-1; 12 nucleotides match TRBD2. V lost 7 bases, J lost 4 bases, and 5 bases stayed unmatched. Germline V CDR1 and CDR2: MNHEY, SVGAGI. The CDR3 contains 15 residues. CDR3 in amino acids: CASTPSGGGYNEQFF. In DNA form, the CDR3 reads TGTGCCAGCACCCCTAGCGGGGGGGGTTACAATGAGCAGTTCTTC.

The chain employs TRBV28 and TRBJ2-7; D is perhaps TRBD2 (5 bases). V dropped 10 bases and J dropped 2 bases, with 24 bases sitting between them. The germline CDR1 and CDR2 sequences are MDHEN and SYDVKM. The CDR3 length is 16 residues. The chain's CDR3 is CATLTPGRLLAYEQYF. In nucleotides, the CDR3 is TGTGCCACTCTGACCCCGGGCAGACTACTTGCCTACGAGCAGTACTTC.

The genes are TRBV25-1 and TRBJ1-1; 8 positions agree with TRBD1. J lost 4 bases, V lost 10 bases, and 8 bases had no gene match. CDR3 size: 13 residues. The V gene's germline CDR1 is MGHDK and CDR2 SYGVNS. The CDR3 DNA reads TGTGCCATCCCTCAGGGGGCCGGCACTGAAGCTTTCTTT. Protein sequence: CAIPQGAGTEAFF.

The J gene is TRBJ1-5, the V gene TRBV2; 7 bases map to TRBD1. The CDR3 is 14 amino acids. V shed 8 bases and J 0 bases; nucleotides not matched to a gene: 4. Germline V gene lookup returns CDR1 SNHLY and CDR2 FYNNEI. The CDR3 DNA follows: TGTGCCAGCGGGACAGCTTATAGCAATCAGCCCCAGCATTTT. It translates to CASGTAYSNQPQHF.

The rearrangement joins TRBV7-9 to TRBJ2-7, with 13 bases that match TRBD2. Germline V gives CDR1 SEHNR, CDR2 FQNEAQ (reference sequence). The CDR3 loop spans 15 amino acids. With 0 bases clipped from V and 8 bases from J, the junction kept 4 bases outside the gene matches. The CDR3 sequence is CASSLAGTSGAQQYF. The CDR3 DNA reads as TGTGCCAGCAGCTTAGCGGGGACTAGCGGGGCTCAGCAGTACTTC.

The rearrangement uses TRBV5-6 and TRBJ1-5, with D unclear. V lost 7 bases, J lost 6 bases, and 8 bases lay in between. Germline loops: CDR1 SGHDT, CDR2 YYEEEE. The CDR3 runs to 11 residues. The CDR3 loop reads CASRGSQPQHF. The CDR3 DNA reads as TGTGCCAGCCGCGGGAGTCAGCCCCAGCATTTT.

The chain joins TRBV9 to TRBJ2-7, with D perhaps TRBD2 (6 bases). V lost 3 bases to trimming and J lost 0 bases, with 19 bases between them. CDR3 length: 17 residues. Germline values: CDR1 SGDLS, CDR2 YYNGEE. In DNA form, the CDR3 reads TGTGCCAGCAGCGCCGGAGGGGATTTGAAACCCTCCTACGAGCAGTACTTC. It specifies CASSAGGDLKPSYEQYF.